This TCR beta chain is from a study of beta chain features in type 1 diabetes. This CDR3 has 15 amino acids. The V gene's germline CDR1 is SNHLY and CDR2 FYNNEI. V was shortened by 7 bases and J by 1 base, with 15 bases between the two germline ends. TCRB transcripts that were expressed got sequenced, as all of the isolated RNA had been reverse transcribed. Sequenced naive, central memory and regulatory T cell samples produced an average of approximately 3.8 million reads. Method: immunoSEQ multiplex PCR; TCRdb's copy keeps in-frame clones and lacks some. The repertoire holds 970,000 or so clones, with 15% to 20% as singletons.

The sequence was obtained from a woman younger than 30 in good health. Sequenced: naive CD4+ T cells from blood. J is TRBJ2-3 and V is TRBV2; D is tentatively TRBD1 or TRBD2 (5 bases each). DNA of the CDR3: TGTGCCAGCACCCCGGACTCAGGGCGCACAGATACGCAGTATTTT. Protein sequence: CASTPDSGRTDTQYF.